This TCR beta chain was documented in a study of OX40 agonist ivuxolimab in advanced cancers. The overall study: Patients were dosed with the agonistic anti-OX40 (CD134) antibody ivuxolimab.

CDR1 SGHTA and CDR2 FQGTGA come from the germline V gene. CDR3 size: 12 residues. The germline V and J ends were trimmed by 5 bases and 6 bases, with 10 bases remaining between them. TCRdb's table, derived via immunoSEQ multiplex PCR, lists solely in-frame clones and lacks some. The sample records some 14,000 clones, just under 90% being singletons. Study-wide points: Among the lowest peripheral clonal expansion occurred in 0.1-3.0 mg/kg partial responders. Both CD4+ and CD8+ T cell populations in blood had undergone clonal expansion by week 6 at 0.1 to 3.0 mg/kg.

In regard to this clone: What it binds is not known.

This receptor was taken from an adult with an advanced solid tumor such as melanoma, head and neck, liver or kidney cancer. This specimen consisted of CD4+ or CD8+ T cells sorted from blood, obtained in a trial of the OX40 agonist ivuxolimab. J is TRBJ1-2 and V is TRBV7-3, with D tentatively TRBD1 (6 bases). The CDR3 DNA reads TGTGCCAGCAGCCTACAGGGAGATGGCTACACCTTC. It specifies CASSLQGDGYTF.